This entry lists 22 T cell receptor beta chains sequenced from one sample in a study of shared clonotypes between healthy human individuals. Libraries were prepared by immunoSEQ multiplex PCR; TCRdb keeps only in-frame clonotypes and omits some of them. The table has some 320,000 clones, around 87% seen once. The sequenced sample consisted of memory CD8+ T cells sorted from blood. Sample subset: CD45RO+ cells pooled with CCR7-negative TemRA cells. All receptors come from a man between 18 and 29 years old in good health.

As regards this clone: Other nucleotide sequences from this sample produce the same CDR3. V and J are TRBV29-1 and TRBJ2-7, with 11 bases matching TRBD2. Per the germline V gene, CDR1 is SQVTM and CDR2 is ANQGSEA. The V and J ends lost 0 bases and 4 bases, in that order; junction bases with no gene match: 5. This CDR3 is 15 amino acids long. In nucleotides, the CDR3 is TGCAGCGTTGAAGATCTAGCGGGAGGACGGTACGAGCAGTACTTC. The encoded protein is CSVEDLAGGRYEQYF.

The V and J genes are TRBV9 and TRBJ2-1; 7 bases match TRBD2. After removal of 1 base from V and 7 bases from J, the junction contained 11 bases not matched to a gene. Germline-derived CDR1 and CDR2 are SGDLS and YYNGEE. This CDR3 has 16 residues. CDR3 DNA sequence: TGTGCCAGCAGCGTAAGGGAGCGGGAAGGTGGGAATGAGCAGTTCTTC. It translates to CASSVREREGGNEQFF.

The chain carries TRBV6-6 and TRBJ1-5; D is unresolved. There are 15 residues in the CDR3. The ends were cut back, 6 bases at V and 5 bases at J, with 17 bases in the middle. In germline, CDR1 is MNHNY, CDR2 SVGAGI (reference sequence). DNA of the CDR3: TGTGCCAGCAGCCATCATAAGGGAACCGATCAGCCCCAGCATTTT. Its translation is CASSHHKGTDQPQHF.

The CDR3, as DNA: TGCGCCAGCAGCTGGGGACATATCGGAGAGGCCGGGGAGCTGTTTTTT. Translating it yields CASSWGHIGEAGELFF. The V call is TRBV5-1, the J call TRBJ2-2; maybe TRBD1 (6 bases). The germline V and J ends were trimmed by 3 bases and 6 bases, with 18 bases remaining between them. The CDR3 spans 16 residues. Germline-derived CDR1 and CDR2 are SGHRS and YFSETQ. Filled out from reference TRBV5-1 and TRBJ2-2, the complete variable domain reads KAGVTQTPRYLIKTRGQQVTLSCSPISGHRSVSWYQQTPGQGLQFLFEYFSETQRNKGNFPGRFSGRQFSNSRSEMNVSTLELGDSALYLCASSWGHIGEAGELFFGEGSRLTVL.

The V call is TRBV5-1, the J call TRBJ2-2, with D perhaps TRBD1 (6 bases). The CDR3 consists of 15 residues. Germline assignment: CDR1 SGHRS and CDR2 YFSETQ. Trimming stripped 3 bases from V and 0 bases from J, with 9 bases between. CDR3 nucleotide sequence: TGCGCCAGCAGCTCCGGACAGACGAACACCGGGGAGCTGTTTTTT. Its protein is CASSSGQTNTGELFF.

V is TRBV18 and J is TRBJ1-1; possibly TRBD1 for D (5 bases). The V gene lost 2 bases and the J gene lost 2 bases, with 15 bases spanning the gap. The germline gives CDR1 KGHSH, CDR2 LQKENI. This CDR3 is 16 amino acids long. CDR3 coding DNA: TGTGCCAGCTCACCATCGGTCCGGAGGGGTAACACTGAAGCTTTCTTT. Protein product: CASSPSVRRGNTEAFF.

The rearrangement uses TRBV10-1 and TRBJ2-7; 8 bases line up with TRBD1. V lost 3 bases, J lost 3 bases, and 1 base stayed unmatched. This CDR3 has 13 residues. Germline CDR1 is WNHNN and CDR2 is SYGVQD (reference sequence). As DNA, the CDR3 is TGCGCCAGCAGTGAAGGGACAGGCTACGAGCAGTACTTC. This gives the protein CASSEGTGYEQYF.

The rearrangement joins TRBV4-1 to TRBJ1-3; D gene uncertain. Germline CDR1 and CDR2: MGHRA and YSYEKL. V gave up 0 bases and J gave up 0 bases, with 15 bases separating them. This CDR3 is built from 18 residues. The CDR3: CASSQDRSPPSSGNTIYF. Here the CDR3 DNA reads TGCGCCAGCAGCCAAGATCGGTCCCCCCCTAGCTCTGGAAACACCATATATTTT.

The chain recombines TRBV29-1 with TRBJ2-2, with 9 positions matching TRBD1. CDR3 size: 16 residues. V was pared by 6 bases and J by 5 bases, with 13 bases of the junction left unmatched. Germline V gene sequence: CDR1 SQVTM, CDR2 ANQGSEA. CDR3 in DNA: TGCAGCGTCCACCCCGGGGGACAGGGAGGGACCGGGGAGCTGTTTTTT. Its translation is CSVHPGGQGGTGELFF.

The V call is TRBV18, the J call TRBJ1-1, with a tentative D call TRBD1 (6 bases). V was cut by 6 bases and J by 0 bases, with 23 bases left in between. The CDR3 runs to 18 residues. Germline V CDR1 and CDR2: KGHSH, LQKENI. For the CDR3, the DNA is TGTGCCAGCTCGCGGTATGGACAGACACCTATTATGAACACTGAAGCTTTCTTT. It encodes CASSRYGQTPIMNTEAFF.

The chain joins TRBV10-1 to TRBJ1-2; no reliable D call. V was shortened by 3 bases and J by 2 bases, with 13 bases between the two germline ends. The CDR3 runs 15 residues. CDR1 WNHNN and CDR2 SYGVQD come from the germline V gene (reference sequence). The CDR3 region is CASSDYVRINYGYTF. The CDR3 DNA reads as TGCGCCAGCAGTGATTACGTCAGAATAAACTATGGCTACACCTTC.

This clone was found a few times. The identical CDR3 is also encoded by other nucleotide sequences in the sample. This chain uses TRBV9 with TRBJ1-3; D unclear. This CDR3 spans 12 amino acids. Germline V gives CDR1 SGDLS, CDR2 YYNGEE. V was trimmed by 5 bases and J by 1 base, leaving 4 bases between them. The CDR3 DNA is TGTGCCAGCAGGGGGTCTGGAAACACCATATATTTT. Protein product: CASRGSGNTIYF.

V is TRBV6-7 and J is TRBJ1-5, with a weak D call TRBD1 (5 bases). TRBV6-7 is classed as an ORF, of uncertain function. V lost 9 bases to trimming and J lost 7 bases, with 16 bases between them. The CDR3 is made up of 13 amino acids. CDR3 in DNA: TGTGCCAGTATAAGGGGCCCGGAGCAGCCCCAGCATTTT. This sequence encodes CASIRGPEQPQHF.

The V and J genes are TRBV4-1 and TRBJ2-1; 7 bases map to TRBD2. This CDR3 comprises 16 residues. V shed 3 bases and J 1 base; nucleotides not matched to a gene: 6. CDR1 MGHRA and CDR2 YSYEKL come from the germline V gene. The CDR3 DNA is TGCGCCAGCAGCCAGCTTGCGGGAGTTTCCTACAATGAGCAGTTCTTC. This translates into CASSQLAGVSYNEQFF.

The V call is TRBV30, the J call TRBJ2-3; no firm D call. From germline, CDR1 is GTSNPN and CDR2 SVGIG (reference sequence). The CDR3 is 13 amino acids. Trimming removed 5 bases from V and 0 bases from J, with 9 bases in between. This CDR3 reads CAWDRSSTDTQYF. CDR3 sequence (DNA): TGTGCCTGGGACCGATCGAGCACAGATACGCAGTATTTT. The whole variable domain, remainder taken from reference TRBV30 and TRBJ2-3, is SQTIHQWPATLVQPVGSPLSLECTVEGTSNPNLYWYRQAAGRGLQLLFYSVGIGQISSEVPQNLSASRPQDRQFILSSKKLLLSDSGFYLCAWDRSSTDTQYFGPGTRLTVL.

The chain is built from TRBV4-1 and TRBJ1-2, with 7 bases identical to TRBD1. The length of the CDR3 is 13 residues. The J segment lost 8 bases and the V segment lost 3 bases, leaving 6 bases of the junction unmatched. Germline CDR1 and CDR2: MGHRA and YSYEKL. CDR3 loop: CASSHGQALGYTF. The CDR3 DNA reads as TGCGCCAGCAGCCACGGACAGGCCCTGGGCTACACCTTC.

The chain recombines TRBV4-1 with TRBJ1-2; no clear D gene. Trimming removed 1 base from V and 4 bases from J, with 13 bases in between. The germline V gene encodes CDR1 MGHRA and CDR2 YSYEKL. The CDR3 contains 15 residues. CDR3 nucleotide sequence: TGCGCCAGCAGCCAAGGCGACCTCTCCCCCTATGGCTACACCTTC. Translating it yields CASSQGDLSPYGYTF.

V gene TRBV28 combines with J gene TRBJ2-1, with D possibly being TRBD1 (6 bases). Trimming pared 3 bases from V and 7 bases from J, leaving 25 bases between. CDR1 is MDHEN, CDR2 SYDVKM, per germline. The CDR3 loop spans 18 amino acids. CDR3 coding DNA: TGTGCCAGCAGTTTTGCTTGGGGGCGCAACACCCTCCAGAATGAGCAGTTCTTC. Protein product: CASSFAWGRNTLQNEQFF.

The count of this clone is one. The V gene is TRBV7-9, the J gene TRBJ2-7; D is perhaps TRBD1 (6 bases). V was trimmed by 0 bases and J by 4 bases, leaving 16 bases between them. This CDR3 contains 16 residues. Germline V lookup: CDR1 SEHNR, CDR2 FQNEAQ (reference sequence). This CDR3 is CASSLAAQGFWYEQYF. DNA for the CDR3: TGTGCCAGCAGCTTAGCGGCCCAGGGGTTCTGGTACGAGCAGTACTTC.

The gene calls are TRBV11-2 and TRBJ1-6, with 7 bases that match TRBD1. CDR3 length: 19 amino acids. The trim removed 5 bases at V and 7 bases at J, leaving 20 bases unmatched. Germline values: CDR1 SGHAT, CDR2 FQNNGV. This chain's CDR3 is CASSLLRGQATEKNSPLHF. The CDR3 DNA reads as TGTGCCAGCAGCCTATTAAGGGGGCAGGCGACAGAAAAGAATTCACCCCTCCACTTT.

The V call is TRBV7-9, the J call TRBJ1-4; D is unresolved. V gave up 5 bases and J gave up 4 bases, with 11 bases separating them. This CDR3 contains 14 residues. The V gene's germline CDR1 is SEHNR and CDR2 FQNEAQ (reference sequence). Written as DNA, the CDR3 is TGTGCCAGCAGCCCTGTTCGTTATAATGAAAAACTGTTTTTT. Amino acid sequence: CASSPVRYNEKLFF.

The chain employs TRBV7-8 and TRBJ2-4, with D tentatively TRBD1 (6 bases). The CDR3 runs 16 residues. Germline values: CDR1 SGHVS, CDR2 FQNEAQ. The V and J ends lost 5 bases and 0 bases respectively, with 14 bases between them. The CDR3 DNA follows: TGTGCCAGCAGCCAGGGACATAGACTAGCCAAAAACATTCAGTACTTC. Translation: CASSQGHRLAKNIQYF.